This T cell receptor beta chain was found in a study of OX40 agonist ivuxolimab in advanced cancers. Study in general: Patients were dosed intravenously with ivuxolimab at 0.01 to 10 mg/kg every 2 weeks. From about 20 to 80 years was the age range, with a mean of approximately 63 years, and about 83% were male. General study points: The mean number of expanded clones was higher in CD8+ T cells than in CD4+. Those patients achieving a partial response at 0.1-3.0 mg/kg showed among the lowest clonal expansion.

The CDR3 is 17 residues long. The V end was cut by 0 bases, the J end by 0 bases, with 15 bases between. Germline assignment: CDR1 SGHAT and CDR2 FQNNGV. The data were produced by immunoSEQ multiplex PCR, yet TCRdb's version contains in-frame clones alone and is incomplete. Of tens of thousands of clones listed, around 85% are singletons. This clone has only one observation. What it binds is not known. This TCR was sampled from an adult with an advanced solid tumor such as melanoma, head and neck, liver or kidney cancer. The specimen was CD4+ or CD8+ T cells sorted from blood, collected in a trial of the OX40 agonist ivuxolimab. This chain connects TRBV11-2 to TRBJ2-7; D is perhaps TRBD2 (6 bases). CDR3 loop: CASSLDGGWGSSYEQYF. In DNA, the CDR3 is TGTGCCAGCAGCTTAGATGGAGGGTGGGGGAGCTCCTACGAGCAGTACTTC.